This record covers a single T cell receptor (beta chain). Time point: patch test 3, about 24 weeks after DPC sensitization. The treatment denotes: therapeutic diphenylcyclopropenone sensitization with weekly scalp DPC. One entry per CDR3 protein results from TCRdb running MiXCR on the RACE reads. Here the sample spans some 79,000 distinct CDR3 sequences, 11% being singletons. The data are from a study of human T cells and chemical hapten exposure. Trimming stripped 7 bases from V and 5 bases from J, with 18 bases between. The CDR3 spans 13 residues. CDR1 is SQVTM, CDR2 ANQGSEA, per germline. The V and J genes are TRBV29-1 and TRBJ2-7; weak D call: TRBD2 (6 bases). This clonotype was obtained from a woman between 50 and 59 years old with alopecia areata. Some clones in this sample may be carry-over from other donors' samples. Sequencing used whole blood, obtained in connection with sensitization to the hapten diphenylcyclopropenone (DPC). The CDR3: CSARGGPLDEQYF. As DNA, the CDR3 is TGCAGCGCTCGTGGAGGGCCCCTCGACGAGCAGTACTTC.